What follows is one T cell receptor beta chain and its context. The V end lost 5 bases, the J end lost 3 bases, and 12 bases lay between the germline ends. The CDR3 totals 14 residues. Germline loops: CDR1 SGHTA, CDR2 FQGTGA. Localized lung adenocarcinoma, a non-small cell lung cancer, affected the donors. This specimen comes from a study of CD4 and CD8 cells across lung adenocarcinoma regions. TCRdb redid the calling of the PCR reads with MiXCR, one entry per CDR3 protein. The sample has over 7,500 distinct CDR3 sequences, 50% seen once. The specimen sequenced was CD8+ T cells from the margin of a lung tumor. The TCR comes from a female donor with lung adenocarcinoma. The CD4 and CD8 labels of this study may be unreliable. The chain carries TRBV7-3 and TRBJ2-3; tentative D call: TRBD1 (6 bases). For the CDR3, the DNA is TGTGCCAGCAGCCAATTCACAGGGACAGATACGCAGTATTTT. It codes for CASSQFTGTDTQYF.